The 21 T cell receptor beta chains below were found in one sample sequenced in a study of regulatory T cells in long-lasting Graves disease (dated by TCRdb to the early 2020s). The intended sense of this specimen's time point label: persistent/refractory GD, antithyroid drugs over 5 years with positive TRAb. For both TCR sequencing and RNA sequencing, RNA was extracted from PBMCs using TRIzol. Receptor amplification or capture employed multiplex PCR. Sequencing took place on an Illumina HiSeq 4000. iRepertoire HTBI primers and Arm-PCR amplification of CDR3 regions were used to construct TCR beta libraries. Using fastp at Q25 and MiXCR, TCRdb reprocessed the public reads and kept productive beta chains. Each CDR3 protein appears once, grouped with its most common genes and DNA. The sample table contains approximately 400,000 distinct CDR3 sequences; only one count was recorded for around 20% of them. The ten largest account for around 20% of the sample.

The sequenced sample was peripheral blood mononuclear cells (PBMCs), obtained when the disease was refractory, from a patient treated with antithyroid drugs. Every receptor here comes from a female donor with Graves disease.

This clonotype has ten or more counts. The genes are TRBV30 and TRBJ2-7; 9 positions match TRBD2. Germline CDR1 reads GTSNPN; CDR2 reads SVGIG (reference sequence). The CDR3 is made up of 13 amino acids. The junction had 5 bases not matched to a gene; V was cut back by 2 bases and J by 6 bases. The CDR3 region has the DNA TGTGCCTGGAGTATAGCGGGAGCGGGCGAGCAGTACTTC. It codes for CAWSIAGAGEQYF.

This clonotype was seen a handful of times. The chain employs TRBV4-3 and TRBJ2-1, with 11 bases aligning to TRBD2. The CDR3 is 17 amino acids. V trimming: 0 bases; J trimming: 5 bases; junction bases outside the gene matches: 6. Germline V gives CDR1 LGHNA, CDR2 YSLEER. The CDR3 loop reads CASSQDRTTSGNNEQFF. CDR3 nucleotide sequence: TGCGCCAGCAGCCAAGATCGCACGACTAGCGGGAACAATGAGCAGTTCTTC.

This clonotype was recorded many times. This sequence joins TRBV7-9 and TRBJ1-4; D remains ambiguous. Germline V gene lookup returns CDR1 SEHNR and CDR2 FQNEAQ (reference sequence). The CDR3 spans 15 residues. With 5 bases removed from V and 0 bases from J, the gap between germline ends came to 10 bases. The CDR3 reads CASSPFWTTNEKLFF. CDR3 nucleotide sequence: TGTGCCAGCAGCCCCTTTTGGACAACTAATGAAAAACTGTTTTTT. Together with reference TRBV7-9 and TRBJ1-4, the CDR3 gives the full variable domain: DTGVSQNPRHKITKRGQNVTFRCDPISEHNRLYWYRQTLGQGPEFLTYFQNEAQLEKSRLLSDRFSAERPKGSFSTLEIQRTEQGDSAMYLCASSPFWTTNEKLFFGSGTQLSVL.

J is TRBJ1-5 and V is TRBV12-3 or TRBV12-4; a possible D gene is TRBD1 (5 bases). The CDR3 spans 15 residues. Trimming shortened V by 1 base and J by 3 bases, and 10 bases separated the two germline ends. Here the CDR3 reads CASSLDGAINQPQHF. CDR3 nucleotide sequence: TGTGCCAGCAGTTTAGACGGGGCGATCAATCAGCCCCAGCATTTT.

This clonotype was picked up many times. V is TRBV15 and J is TRBJ1-2; no reliable D call. The CDR3 is made up of 14 amino acids. V lost 0 bases and J 4 bases, leaving 9 bases between the germline ends. Per the germline V gene, CDR1 is LNHNV and CDR2 is YYDKDF (reference sequence). The CDR3 nucleotides are TGTGCCACCAGCAGAGATTTGGATGCCTATGGCTACACCTTC. This codes for CATSRDLDAYGYTF.

This clonotype was detected many times. V and J are TRBV6-2 or TRBV6-3 and TRBJ2-5; no definite D call. V was shortened by 0 bases and J by 5 bases, with 7 bases between the two germline ends. Looked up from germline, CDR1 is MNHEY and CDR2 is SVGEGT. This CDR3 comprises 13 residues. CDR3 bases: TGTGCCAGCAGTTACTCGGACGGGGAGACCCAGTACTTC. It translates to CASSYSDGETQYF.

Many counts were recorded for this clonotype. The chain recombines TRBV10-3 with TRBJ1-2; D uncertain. Germline V gives CDR1 ENHRY, CDR2 SYGVKD. The V and J ends lost 4 bases and 2 bases respectively, with 17 bases between them. The CDR3 extends over 16 amino acids. The CDR3 nucleotides are TGTGCCATCAGTGTCGGCGTCATAAAAGGCAACTATGGCTACACCTTC. This encodes CAISVGVIKGNYGYTF.

A few counts support this clonotype. The genes are TRBV30 and TRBJ1-1; no definite D call. This CDR3 is built from 12 residues. The V gene's germline CDR1 is GTSNPN and CDR2 SVGIG (reference sequence). The ends were cut back, 1 base at V and 5 bases at J, with 8 bases in the middle. In DNA form, the CDR3 reads TGTGCCTGGAGTGAATACGGGACTGAAGCTTTCTTT. Protein: CAWSEYGTEAFF.

This clonotype was recorded at least ten times. The chain couples TRBV12-3 or TRBV12-4 to TRBJ2-7; 7 positions agree with TRBD1. V shed 5 bases, J shed 2 bases, and the junction held 6 bases outside the gene matches. CDR3 length: 14 amino acids. This CDR3 is CASSVTGVAYEQYF. CDR3 in DNA: TGTGCCAGCAGTGTCACAGGGGTGGCCTACGAGCAGTACTTC.

This clonotype was detected many times. This sequence joins TRBV7-9 and TRBJ2-5; D is ambiguous. The germline V gene encodes CDR1 SEHNR and CDR2 FQNEAQ (reference sequence). The CDR3 totals 17 residues. V lost 0 bases to trimming and J lost 3 bases, with 17 bases between them. The DNA of the CDR3 is TGTGCCAGCAGCTTAGCTTCTCCCCCCAGTCGAGAAGAGACCCAGTACTTC. Amino acids: CASSLASPPSREETQYF.

This clonotype has a handful of counts. With a much larger clone just one base away, this may be a read error. The rearrangement uses TRBV2 and TRBJ2-2; TRBD2 aligns across 14 bases. The CDR3 is 16 amino acids. Germline V gene data show CDR1 as SNHLY and CDR2 as FYNNEI. CDR3 sequence: CASSSRTSGRIGELLF. The CDR3, as DNA: TGTGCCAGCAGCTCCCGGACTAGCGGGAGGATCGGGGAGCTGCTTTTT.

This clonotype has a count of ten or more. V usage is TRBV29-1 and J usage is TRBJ1-5, with D maybe TRBD1 (6 bases). Trimming removed 6 bases at V and 7 bases at J, with 13 bases between. The germline V gene has CDR1 SQVTM and CDR2 ANQGSEA. The CDR3 length is 12 residues. Here the CDR3 DNA reads TGCAGCGTAGGGGGGGCAAACCAGCCCCAGCATTTT. This encodes CSVGGANQPQHF.

V is TRBV7-9 and J is TRBJ1-4; 8 bases align to TRBD1. The ends lost 5 bases at V and 8 bases at J; junction bases unmatched: 10. The CDR3 is 15 amino acids. CDR1 SEHNR and CDR2 FQNEAQ come from the germline V gene (reference sequence). In DNA, the CDR3 is TGTGCCAGCAGCCGAGTCCAGGGGGCTGGGGAAAAACTGTTTTTT. Its protein product is CASSRVQGAGEKLFF.

This clonotype turned up a few times. The V and J genes are TRBV20-1 and TRBJ2-3; the D gene could be TRBD1 or TRBD2 (5 bases each). This CDR3 has 12 amino acids. V was shortened by 6 bases and J by 5 bases, with 12 bases between the two germline ends. The V gene's germline CDR1 is DFQATT and CDR2 SNEGSKA (reference sequence). CDR3 sequence reads: CSAGDLRDTQYF. The CDR3, as DNA: TGCAGTGCGGGGGACCTTCGAGATACGCAGTATTTT.

The chain has TRBV10-3 and TRBJ2-7; 8 nucleotides agree with TRBD2. Germline CDR1 is ENHRY and CDR2 is SYGVKD. The J segment lost 7 bases and the V segment lost 4 bases, leaving 9 bases of the junction unmatched. This CDR3 comprises 14 residues. As DNA, the CDR3 is TGTGCCATCAGTGGGGAAGCGGGAGCGGGAGAGCAGTACTTC. Its protein is CAISGEAGAGEQYF.

This sequence joins TRBV20-1 and TRBJ2-1; 13 bases fit TRBD2. This CDR3 comprises 15 residues. Unmatched junction bases numbered 13, after V lost 3 bases and J lost 14 bases. Germline lookup yields CDR1 DFQATT and CDR2 SNEGSKA (reference sequence). CDR3: CSARGSGLAGEDEFF. As DNA, the CDR3 is TGCAGTGCTAGGGGTTCCGGACTAGCGGGAGAGGATGAGTTCTTC.

J is TRBJ2-1 and V is TRBV5-1; D is perhaps TRBD2 (5 bases). The V gene lost 5 bases and the J gene lost 6 bases, with 15 bases spanning the gap. CDR1 is SGHRS and CDR2 is YFSETQ in the germline V gene. This CDR3 comprises 14 residues. The CDR3: CASRGGGGRNEQFF. The CDR3 DNA is TGCGCCAGCAGAGGAGGAGGAGGTCGCAATGAGCAGTTCTTC.

The rearrangement uses TRBV4-1 and TRBJ1-1; D perhaps matches TRBD1 (5 bases). The ends were cut back, 4 bases at V and 7 bases at J, with 13 bases in the middle. This CDR3 has 13 residues. Germline V gene lookup returns CDR1 MGHRA and CDR2 YSYEKL. The CDR3 sequence: CASSPDSKLEAFF. In nucleotides, the CDR3 is TGCGCCAGCAGCCCTGACAGTAAACTTGAAGCTTTCTTT.

The rearrangement joins TRBV30 to TRBJ1-1; D gene unclear. The CDR3 loop spans 12 amino acids. Trimming left V 4 bases short and J 4 bases short, with 10 bases between. Germline loops: CDR1 GTSNPN, CDR2 SVGIG (reference sequence). The CDR3 region has the DNA TGTGCCTGGATTTTAGTAGGCACTGAAGCTTTCTTT. Its protein product is CAWILVGTEAFF.

There are many counts of this clonotype. The V gene is TRBV28, the J gene TRBJ1-2; D remains unclear. The CDR3 spans 13 residues. V was trimmed by 6 bases and J by 2 bases, leaving 10 bases between them. Germline lookup yields CDR1 MDHEN and CDR2 SYDVKM. The CDR3 region has the DNA TGTGCCAGCAGCCCTACGGAGAACTATGGCTACACCTTC. Amino acids: CASSPTENYGYTF.

This clonotype was seen a handful of times. This chain links TRBV3-1 with TRBJ2-7; D uncertain. The CDR3 loop spans 15 amino acids. The germline CDR1 and CDR2 sequences are LGHDT and YNNKEL (reference sequence). With 0 bases removed from V and 2 bases from J, the gap between germline ends came to 11 bases. Here the CDR3 DNA reads TGTGCCAGCAGCCAAGATCTCTCCACGACCTACGAGCAGTACTTC. Protein sequence: CASSQDLSTTYEQYF.